This is a list of T cell receptor beta chains from one sample in a study of T cell responses to AZD1222 COVID-19 vaccine. Produced via immunoSEQ multiplex PCR; TCRdb's table is partial and in-frame only. In the table there are under 200,000 clones, roughly nine tenths of which are singletons. Sequenced here: peripheral blood, sampled 28 days after the second AZD1222 dose. The receptors derive from an adult who received the AZD1222 COVID-19 vaccine. CDR3s include the opening cysteine and the closing phenylalanine or tryptophan. The D gene is left open where the match is weak. Clone size is stated in some rows and not others, as once, few, many or a class when expanded.

J	size	length	V	D	DNA	CDR3
TRBJ2-2	few	11	TRBV11-2	.	TGTGCCAGCAGCTTGTCCGGGGAGCTGTTTTTT	CASSLSGELFF
TRBJ2-7	.	12	TRBV28	.	TGTGCCAGCAGGGACTCTCCGTTTGGGCAGTACTTC	CASRDSPFGQYF
TRBJ1-1	.	12	TRBV29-1	.	TGCAGCGCCCTGAAGCGGGACACTGAAGCTTTCTTT	CSALKRDTEAFF
TRBJ2-2	.	14	TRBV6-5	.	TGTGCCAGCAGCTCAGGGGAGGAGACCGGGGAGCTGTTTTTT	CASSSGEETGELFF
TRBJ2-3	.	13	TRBV11-3	.	TGTGCCAGCAGCTTAGAAAGGGCAGATACGCAGTATTTT	CASSLERADTQYF
TRBJ1-2	.	13	TRBV3-1/TRBV3-2	.	TGTGCCAGCAGCCAAGTGGCAGACTATGGCTACACCTTC	CASSQVADYGYTF
TRBJ1-2	few	14	TRBV7-2	.	TGTGCCAGCAGCTTAGGGGTCATTGTCTATGGCTACACCTTC	CASSLGVIVYGYTF
TRBJ2-7	.	15	TRBV12-5	.	TGTGCTAGTGGCTCTGGGACAACCAGGGCCTACGAGCAGTACTTC	CASGSGTTRAYEQYF
TRBJ2-3	.	13	TRBV30	TRBD2	TGTGCCTGGAGCTCTAGCGGTACAGATACGCAGTATTTT	CAWSSSGTDTQYF
TRBJ1-2	.	15	TRBV5-1	TRBD1	TGCGCCAGCAGCTTGGCCGGACAGGGGAACTATGGCTACACCTTC	CASSLAGQGNYGYTF
TRBJ2-7	.	13	TRBV7-9	.	TGTGCCAGCAGCTTCGGACAGACCTACGAGCAGTACTTC	CASSFGQTYEQYF
TRBJ2-5	.	18	TRBV11-2	TRBD2	TGTGCCAGCAGCTTAGAGGCTAGCGGGGGGGCCGGTGAAGAGACCCAGTACTTC	CASSLEASGGAGEETQYF
TRBJ2-2	.	12	TRBV28	.	TGTGCCAGCAGTTTGAACACCGGGGAGCTGTTTTTT	CASSLNTGELFF
TRBJ1-5	few	15	TRBV5-6	.	TGTGCCAGCAGCCCACAGGGTCATAGCAATCAGCCCCAGCATTTT	CASSPQGHSNQPQHF
TRBJ1-1	.	13	TRBV19	.	TGTGCCAGTGGATGGACAGTCAACACTGAAGCTTTCTTT	CASGWTVNTEAFF
TRBJ2-3	.	17	TRBV7-2	TRBD2	TGTGCCAGCAGTCAGACTAGCGGGTTGGCCCAGGCAGATACGCAGTATTTT	CASSQTSGLAQADTQYF